In this sample, the clone carrying this TCR beta chain turned up once. Its target is not known. This sample was taken from a study of the immune and genomic landscape of osteosarcoma. The study's findings and limits: Productive clonality stayed low overall, though C3 exceeded C1. Five repertoires, each under 100 clonotypes, were dominated by one hyperexpanded clone.

Poor-prognosis osteosarcoma patients supplied post-treatment primary, local recurrence and metastasis tumor specimens. This CDR3 has 18 residues. The germline CDR1 and CDR2 sequences are SEHNR and FQNEAQ (reference sequence). V gave up 4 bases and J gave up 0 bases, with 21 bases separating them. The repertoire was sequenced with immunoSEQ multiplex PCR; TCRdb's copy has only in-frame clones and lacks some. Its clone listing holds 80 clones. The TCR was taken from a woman in her seventies with osteosarcoma. Input material: primary tumor tissue from the scapula. The chain uses TRBV7-9 and TRBJ1-2, with D unresolved. CDR3 DNA sequence: TGTGCCAGCAGCTCGCCCTCTGCGACCCCCGCCCCTAACTATGGCTACACCTTC. Its translation is CASSSPSATPAPNYGYTF.